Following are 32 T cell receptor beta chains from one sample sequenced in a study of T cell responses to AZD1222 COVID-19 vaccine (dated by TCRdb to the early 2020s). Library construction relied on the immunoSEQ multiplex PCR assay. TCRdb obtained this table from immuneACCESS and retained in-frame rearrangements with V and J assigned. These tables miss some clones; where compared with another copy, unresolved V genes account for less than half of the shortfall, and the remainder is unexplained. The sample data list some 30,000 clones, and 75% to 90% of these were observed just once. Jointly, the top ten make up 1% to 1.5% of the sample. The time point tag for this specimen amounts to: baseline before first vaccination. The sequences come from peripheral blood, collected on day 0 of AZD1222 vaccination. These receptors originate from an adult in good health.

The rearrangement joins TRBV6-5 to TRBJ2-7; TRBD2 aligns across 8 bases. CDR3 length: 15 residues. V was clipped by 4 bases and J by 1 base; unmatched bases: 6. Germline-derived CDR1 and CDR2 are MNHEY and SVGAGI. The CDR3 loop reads CASSFKRELSYEQYF. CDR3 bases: TGTGCCAGCAGTTTTAAGCGGGAGCTTTCCTACGAGCAGTACTTC.

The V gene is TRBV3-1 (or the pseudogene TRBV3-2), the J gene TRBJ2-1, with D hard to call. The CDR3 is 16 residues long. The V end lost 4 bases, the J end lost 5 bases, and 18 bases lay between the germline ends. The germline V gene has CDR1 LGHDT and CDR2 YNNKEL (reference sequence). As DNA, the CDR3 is TGTGCCAGCAGCCCGGTGGCTCTGCTACGGAACAATGAGCAGTTCTTC. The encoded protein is CASSPVALLRNNEQFF.

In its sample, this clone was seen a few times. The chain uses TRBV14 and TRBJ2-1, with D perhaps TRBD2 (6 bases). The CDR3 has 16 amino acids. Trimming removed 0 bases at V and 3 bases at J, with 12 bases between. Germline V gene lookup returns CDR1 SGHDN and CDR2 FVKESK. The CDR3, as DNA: TGTGCCAGCAGCCAAGAACTGACTAGAAACTACAATGAGCAGTTCTTC. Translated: CASSQELTRNYNEQFF.

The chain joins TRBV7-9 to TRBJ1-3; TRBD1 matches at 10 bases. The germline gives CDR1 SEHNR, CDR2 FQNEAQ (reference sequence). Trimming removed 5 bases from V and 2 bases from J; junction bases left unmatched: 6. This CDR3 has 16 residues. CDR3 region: CASSKDRGTAGNTIYF. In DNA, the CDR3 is TGTGCCAGCAGCAAGGACAGGGGGACTGCTGGAAACACCATATATTTT.

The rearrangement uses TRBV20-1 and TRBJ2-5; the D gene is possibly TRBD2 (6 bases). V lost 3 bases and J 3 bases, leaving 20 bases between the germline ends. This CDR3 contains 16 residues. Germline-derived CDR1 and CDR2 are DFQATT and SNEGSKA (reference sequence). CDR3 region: CSASPPGLLREETQYF. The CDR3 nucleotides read TGCAGTGCTAGTCCCCCGGGACTCCTCAGGGAAGAGACCCAGTACTTC.

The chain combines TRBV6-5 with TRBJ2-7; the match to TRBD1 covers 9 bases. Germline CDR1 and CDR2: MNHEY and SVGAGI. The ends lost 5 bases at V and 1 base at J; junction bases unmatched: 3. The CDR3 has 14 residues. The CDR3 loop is CASSRGQGSYEQYF. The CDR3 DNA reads TGTGCCAGCAGTCGCGGACAGGGGTCCTACGAGCAGTACTTC.

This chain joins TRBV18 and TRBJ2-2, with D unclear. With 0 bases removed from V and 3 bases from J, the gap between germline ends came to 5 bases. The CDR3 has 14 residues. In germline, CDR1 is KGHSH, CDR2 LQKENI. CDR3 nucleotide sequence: TGTGCCAGCTCACCACCGCAGGACACCGGGGAGCTGTTTTTT. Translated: CASSPPQDTGELFF.

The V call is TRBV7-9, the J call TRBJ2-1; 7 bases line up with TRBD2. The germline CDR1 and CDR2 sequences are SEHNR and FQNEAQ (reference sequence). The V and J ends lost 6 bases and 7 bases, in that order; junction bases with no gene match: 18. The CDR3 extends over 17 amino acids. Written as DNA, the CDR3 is TGTGCCAGCAGGGACTTCCGGACTAGTAATCCTGATAATGAGCAGTTCTTC. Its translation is CASRDFRTSNPDNEQFF.

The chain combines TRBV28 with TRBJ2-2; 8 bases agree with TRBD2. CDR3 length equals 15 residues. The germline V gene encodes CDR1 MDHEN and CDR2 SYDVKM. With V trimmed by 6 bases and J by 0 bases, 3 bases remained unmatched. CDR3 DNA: TGTGCCAGCAGACTAGCGGTTACGAACACCGGGGAGCTGTTTTTT. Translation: CASRLAVTNTGELFF.

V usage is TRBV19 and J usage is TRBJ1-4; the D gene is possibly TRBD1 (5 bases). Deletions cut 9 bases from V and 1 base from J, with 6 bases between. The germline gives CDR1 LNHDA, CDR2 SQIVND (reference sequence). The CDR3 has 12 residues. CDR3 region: CARGRTNEKLFF. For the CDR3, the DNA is TGTGCCAGGGGGCGAACTAATGAAAAACTGTTTTTT.

This CDR3 reads CASSQPLDRNTEAFF. CDR3 in DNA: TGCGCCAGCAGCCAACCTCTGGACAGAAACACTGAAGCTTTCTTT. J is TRBJ1-1 and V is TRBV4-1; D is possibly TRBD1 (6 bases). From germline, CDR1 is MGHRA and CDR2 YSYEKL. The CDR3 runs 15 residues. V lost 2 bases and J lost 2, with 12 bases in between.

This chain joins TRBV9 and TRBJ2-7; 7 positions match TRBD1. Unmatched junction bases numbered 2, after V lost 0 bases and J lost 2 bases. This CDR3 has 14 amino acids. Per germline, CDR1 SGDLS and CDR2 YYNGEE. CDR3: CASSVAGTAYEQYF. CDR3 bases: TGTGCCAGCAGCGTAGCCGGGACAGCCTACGAGCAGTACTTC.

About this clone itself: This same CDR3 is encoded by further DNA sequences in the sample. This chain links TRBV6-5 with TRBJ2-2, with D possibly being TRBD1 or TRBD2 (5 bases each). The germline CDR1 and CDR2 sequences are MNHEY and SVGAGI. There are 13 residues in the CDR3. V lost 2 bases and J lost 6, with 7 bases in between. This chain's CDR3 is CASSYRDAGELFF. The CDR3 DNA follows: TGTGCCAGCAGTTACAGGGACGCCGGGGAGCTGTTTTTT.

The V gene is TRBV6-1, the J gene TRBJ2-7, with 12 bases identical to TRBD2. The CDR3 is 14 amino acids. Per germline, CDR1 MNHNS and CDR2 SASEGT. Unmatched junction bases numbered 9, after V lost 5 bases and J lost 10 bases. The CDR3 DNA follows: TGTGCCAGCAGTTATGGCCTAGCGGGAGGGGGCCAGTACTTC. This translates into CASSYGLAGGGQYF.

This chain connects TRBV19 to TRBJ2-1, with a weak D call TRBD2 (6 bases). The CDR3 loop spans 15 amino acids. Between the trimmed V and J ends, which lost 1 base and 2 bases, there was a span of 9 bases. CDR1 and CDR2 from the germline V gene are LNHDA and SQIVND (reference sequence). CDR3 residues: CASSIVRDTYNEQFF. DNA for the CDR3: TGTGCCAGTAGTATAGTGCGGGATACCTACAATGAGCAGTTCTTC.

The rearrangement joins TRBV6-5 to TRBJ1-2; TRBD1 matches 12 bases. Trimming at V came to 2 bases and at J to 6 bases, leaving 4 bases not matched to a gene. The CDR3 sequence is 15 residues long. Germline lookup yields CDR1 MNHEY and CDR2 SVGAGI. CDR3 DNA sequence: TGTGCCAGCAGTTACCTGGGACAGGGGGCCCATGGCTACACCTTC. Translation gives CASSYLGQGAHGYTF.

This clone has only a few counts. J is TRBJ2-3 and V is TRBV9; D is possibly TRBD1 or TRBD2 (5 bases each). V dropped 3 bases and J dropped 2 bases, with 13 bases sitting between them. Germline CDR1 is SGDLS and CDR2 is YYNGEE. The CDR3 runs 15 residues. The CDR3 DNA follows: TGTGCCAGCAGCGGAGGGGCCTTTCCCACAGATACGCAGTATTTT. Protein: CASSGGAFPTDTQYF.

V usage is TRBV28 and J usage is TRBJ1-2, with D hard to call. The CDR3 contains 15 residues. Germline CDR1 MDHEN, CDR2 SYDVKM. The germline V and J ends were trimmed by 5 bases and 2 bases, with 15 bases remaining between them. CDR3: CASSRLGTKNYGYTF. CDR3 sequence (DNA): TGTGCCAGCAGTAGATTGGGAACGAAGAACTATGGCTACACCTTC.

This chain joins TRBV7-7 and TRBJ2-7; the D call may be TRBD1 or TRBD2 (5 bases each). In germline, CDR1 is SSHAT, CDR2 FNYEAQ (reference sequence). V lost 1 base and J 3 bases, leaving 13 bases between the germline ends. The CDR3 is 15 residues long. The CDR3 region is CASSLEAGGGYEQYF. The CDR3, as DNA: TGTGCCAGCAGCTTAGAGGCCGGTGGGGGCTACGAGCAGTACTTC. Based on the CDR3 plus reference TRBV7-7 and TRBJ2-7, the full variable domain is GAGVSQSPRYKVTKRGQDVTLRCDPISSHATLYWYQQALGQGPEFLTYFNYEAQPDKSGLPSDRFSAERPEGSISTLTIQRTEQRDSAMYRCASSLEAGGGYEQYFGPGTRLTVT.

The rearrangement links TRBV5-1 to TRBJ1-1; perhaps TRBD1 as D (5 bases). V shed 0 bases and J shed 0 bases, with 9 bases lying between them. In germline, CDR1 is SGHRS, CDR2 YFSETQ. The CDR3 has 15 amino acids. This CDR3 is CASSLAVTVNTEAFF. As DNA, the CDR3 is TGCGCCAGCAGCTTGGCCGTGACAGTGAACACTGAAGCTTTCTTT.

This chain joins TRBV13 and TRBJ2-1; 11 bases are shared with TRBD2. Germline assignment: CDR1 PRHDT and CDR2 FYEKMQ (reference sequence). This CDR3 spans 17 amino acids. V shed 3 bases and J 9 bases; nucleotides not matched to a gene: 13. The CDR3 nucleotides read TGTGCCAGCAGCTTCGTTCCAATGGGGACTAGCGGAAGTGAGCAGTTCTTC. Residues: CASSFVPMGTSGSEQFF.

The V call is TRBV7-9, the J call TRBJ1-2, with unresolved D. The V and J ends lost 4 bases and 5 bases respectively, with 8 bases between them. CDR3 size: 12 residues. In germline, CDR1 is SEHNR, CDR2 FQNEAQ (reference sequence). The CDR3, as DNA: TGTGCCAGCAGCTCCCGGAGATATGGCTACACCTTC. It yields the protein CASSSRRYGYTF.

CDR3 nucleotides: TGTGCCAGCAGTGCTGTTGGGGGAGGACTGTTTTTT. Amino acid sequence: CASSAVGGGLFF. The J gene is TRBJ1-4, the V gene TRBV2, with D possibly being TRBD1 (5 bases). The V gene lost 4 bases and the J gene lost 13 bases, with 13 bases spanning the gap. CDR1 SNHLY and CDR2 FYNNEI come from the germline V gene. This CDR3 has 12 residues.

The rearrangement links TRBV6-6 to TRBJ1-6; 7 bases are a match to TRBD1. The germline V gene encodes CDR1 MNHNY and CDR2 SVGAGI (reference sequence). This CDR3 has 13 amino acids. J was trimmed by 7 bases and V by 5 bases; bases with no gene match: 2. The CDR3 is CASSVGQNSPLHF. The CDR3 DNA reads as TGTGCCAGCAGTGTGGGACAGAATTCACCCCTCCACTTT.

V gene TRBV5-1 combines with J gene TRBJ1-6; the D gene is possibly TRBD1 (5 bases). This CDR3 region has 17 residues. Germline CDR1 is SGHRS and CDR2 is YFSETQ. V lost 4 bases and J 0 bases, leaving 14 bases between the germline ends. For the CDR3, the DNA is TGCGCCAGCAGCGGGGGGGTAAAGAGCTCCTATAATTCACCCCTCCACTTT. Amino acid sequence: CASSGGVKSSYNSPLHF.

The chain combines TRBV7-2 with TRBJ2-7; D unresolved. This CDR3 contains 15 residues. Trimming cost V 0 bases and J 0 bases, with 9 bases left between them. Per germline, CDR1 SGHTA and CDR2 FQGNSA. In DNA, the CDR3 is TGTGCCAGCAGCTTAGCGCCTAGAAGCTCCTACGAGCAGTACTTC. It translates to CASSLAPRSSYEQYF.

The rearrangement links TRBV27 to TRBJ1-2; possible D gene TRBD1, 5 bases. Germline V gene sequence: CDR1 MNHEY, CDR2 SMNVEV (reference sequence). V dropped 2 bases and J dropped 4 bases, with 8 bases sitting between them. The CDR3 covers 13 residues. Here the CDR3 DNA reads TGTGCCAGCAGTTTACAGGGACGCTATGGCTACACCTTC. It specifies CASSLQGRYGYTF.

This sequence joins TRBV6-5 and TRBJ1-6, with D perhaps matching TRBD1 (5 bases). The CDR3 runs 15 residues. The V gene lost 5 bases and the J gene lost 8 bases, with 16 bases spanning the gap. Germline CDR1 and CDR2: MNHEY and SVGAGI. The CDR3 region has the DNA TGTGCCAGCAGTAAGGGGAATTCGGGCTATTCACCCCTCCACTTT. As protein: CASSKGNSGYSPLHF.

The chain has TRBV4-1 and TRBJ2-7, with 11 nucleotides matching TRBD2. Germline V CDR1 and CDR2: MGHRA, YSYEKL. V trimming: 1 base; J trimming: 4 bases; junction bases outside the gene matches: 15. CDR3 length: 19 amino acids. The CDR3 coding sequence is TGCGCCAGCAGCCAAGTTGGGGTAGGACTAGCGGGTATGAAATACGAGCAGTACTTC. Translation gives CASSQVGVGLAGMKYEQYF.

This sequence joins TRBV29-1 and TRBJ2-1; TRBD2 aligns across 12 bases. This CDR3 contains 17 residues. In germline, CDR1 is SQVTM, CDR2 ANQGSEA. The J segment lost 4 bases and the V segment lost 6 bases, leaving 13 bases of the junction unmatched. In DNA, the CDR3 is TGCAGCGTCACCGGGACTAGCGGGCAGAGCCGGTACAATGAGCAGTTCTTC. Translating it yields CSVTGTSGQSRYNEQFF.

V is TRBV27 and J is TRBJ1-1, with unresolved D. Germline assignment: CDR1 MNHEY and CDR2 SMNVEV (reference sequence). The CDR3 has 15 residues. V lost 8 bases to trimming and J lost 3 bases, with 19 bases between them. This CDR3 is CASWRAYTKHTEAFF. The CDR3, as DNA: TGTGCCAGCTGGAGGGCCTACACAAAACACACTGAAGCTTTCTTT.

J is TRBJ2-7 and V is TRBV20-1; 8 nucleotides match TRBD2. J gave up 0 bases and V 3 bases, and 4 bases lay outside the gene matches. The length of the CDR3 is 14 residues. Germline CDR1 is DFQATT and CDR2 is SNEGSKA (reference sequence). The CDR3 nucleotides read TGCAGTGCTAGTAGCGGGGCAGGCTCCTACGAGCAGTACTTC. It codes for CSASSGAGSYEQYF.